The 27 T cell receptor beta chains below were found in one sample sequenced in a study of blood T cells in healthy people across ages. Using a J-beta primer mix together with a sample-barcoded 5' primer, a second PCR was run for roughly 6 to 11 cycles. TCRdb analysed the 5' RACE reads with MiXCR anew, one entry per CDR3 protein. The data contain hundreds of thousands of distinct CDR3 sequences, 22% of them singletons. Sample: blood. These receptors were taken from a man in his sixties or seventies in good health.

A few counts support this clonotype. CDR3 in amino acids: CASSPLSTGSSYNEQFF. The CDR3 DNA reads TGTGCCAGCTCACCACTTTCCACAGGTAGCTCCTACAATGAGCAGTTCTTC. This chain uses TRBV18 with TRBJ2-1; tentatively, D is TRBD1 (5 bases). CDR1 is KGHSH, CDR2 LQKENI, per germline. This CDR3 is built from 17 residues. Trimming removed 1 base at V and 0 bases at J, with 13 bases between.

This rearrangement joins TRBV6-5 to TRBJ1-2; the D gene is possibly TRBD1 (6 bases). Trimming removed 2 bases from V and 2 bases from J, with 12 bases in between. Germline values: CDR1 MNHEY, CDR2 SVGAGI. There are 15 residues in the CDR3. CDR3 nucleotide sequence: TGTGCCAGCAGTTACCCCAAAGGGGGGAACTATGGCTACACCTTC. Encoded protein: CASSYPKGGNYGYTF.

The V gene is TRBV12-3 or TRBV12-4, the J gene TRBJ1-2; the D gene is possibly TRBD1 (5 bases). The V and J ends lost 6 bases and 8 bases respectively, with 13 bases between them. The CDR3 is 12 residues long. CDR3 nucleotide sequence: TGTGCCAGCAGACGAGACAGATTGGGCTACACCTTC. Translating gives CASRRDRLGYTF.

The genes are TRBV20-1 and TRBJ2-1; a weak D match, TRBD2 (6 bases). Germline V CDR1 and CDR2: DFQATT, SNEGSKA (reference sequence). This CDR3 is built from 14 residues. Trimming removed 7 bases from V and 4 bases from J, with 17 bases in between. The CDR3 sequence is CSGEAGLFYNEQFF. CDR3 sequence (DNA): TGCAGTGGGGAAGCGGGTCTATTTTACAATGAGCAGTTCTTC.

The gene calls are TRBV20-1 and TRBJ2-3, with a possible D match to TRBD2 (6 bases). The CDR3 length is 15 residues. The V gene's germline CDR1 is DFQATT and CDR2 SNEGSKA (reference sequence). The V end was cut by 4 bases, the J end by 4 bases, with 18 bases between. CDR3 nucleotide sequence: TGCAGTGCTATCCGTCCGGGGGAGTTGGCAGATACGCAGTATTTT. This sequence encodes CSAIRPGELADTQYF.

This clonotype was recorded many times. The chain combines TRBV18 with TRBJ2-1; D perhaps matches TRBD2 (6 bases). Per the germline V gene, CDR1 is KGHSH and CDR2 is LQKENI. The V end was cut by 0 bases, the J end by 5 bases, with 17 bases between. The CDR3 consists of 17 residues. Here the CDR3 reads CASSPPVGLARNNEQFF. CDR3 DNA sequence: TGTGCCAGCTCACCACCGGTTGGGCTAGCGCGCAACAATGAGCAGTTCTTC.

V gene TRBV20-1 combines with J gene TRBJ2-7; D possibly uses TRBD1 or TRBD2 (5 bases each). The closer fit of TRBJ2-1 to the DNA end suggests the J call may be wrong. Germline assignment: CDR1 DFQATT and CDR2 SNEGSKA (reference sequence). The CDR3 spans 11 residues. CDR3 coding DNA: TGCAGTGTCCGCAGGGACCATGAGCAGTTCTTC. The encoded protein is CSVRRDHEQFF.

The chain employs TRBV4-1 and TRBJ2-7; D not resolved. The germline CDR1 and CDR2 sequences are MGHRA and YSYEKL. The CDR3 runs to 15 residues. Trimming pared 1 base from V and 3 bases from J, leaving 13 bases between. The CDR3 loop is CASSQADSSFYEQYF. Written as DNA, the CDR3 is TGCGCCAGCAGCCAAGCCGACTCTTCCTTCTACGAGCAGTACTTC.

This clonotype was seen only a few times. One end of the junction varies from germline; a read error may be responsible. V usage is TRBV20-1 and J usage is TRBJ2-7, with 10 bases matching TRBD2. Germline CDR1 is DFQATT and CDR2 is SNEGSKA (reference sequence). The CDR3 sequence is 12 residues long. CDR3 nucleotides: TGCAGTGCTAGATCGAAAACTAGCGGGGAGCTATTC. This sequence encodes CSARSKTSGELF.

This clonotype was seen more than once but under ten times. The chain links TRBV18 to TRBJ1-1; D remains unclear. The V end was cut by 3 bases, the J end by 1 base, with 15 bases between. Germline CDR1 KGHSH, CDR2 LQKENI. The CDR3 extends over 16 amino acids. Here the CDR3 reads CASSPVGDRRNTEAFF. Here the CDR3 DNA reads TGTGCCAGCTCACCGGTCGGTGACCGCCGGAACACTGAAGCTTTCTTT.

This clonotype was detected a few times. The chain recombines TRBV12-3 or TRBV12-4 with TRBJ2-1, with D perhaps being TRBD1 or TRBD2 (6 bases each). Trimming stripped 8 bases from V and 0 bases from J, with 11 bases between. The CDR3 loop spans 14 amino acids. The CDR3, as DNA: TGTGCCAGCGCCAGGGGAGGCTCCTACAATGAGCAGTTCTTC. Translated, it gives CASARGGSYNEQFF.

This chain links TRBV24-1 with TRBJ2-2; 8 bases are a match to TRBD2. The CDR3 sequence is 15 residues long. Trimming removed 10 bases from V and 0 bases from J; junction bases left unmatched: 6. Germline V gene sequence: CDR1 KGHDR, CDR2 SFDVKD. CDR3 nucleotides: TGTGCCACATCAACGGGACTAGCGAACACCGGGGAGCTGTTTTTT. Protein product: CATSTGLANTGELFF.

This chain connects TRBV25-1 to TRBJ2-5; D gene uncertain. The V end lost 7 bases, the J end lost 5 bases, and 8 bases lay between the germline ends. Germline V CDR1 and CDR2: MGHDK, SYGVNS. The CDR3 sequence is 11 residues long. Here the CDR3 DNA reads TGTGCCAGCACTCATCGGGAGACCCAGTACTTC. It is translated as CASTHRETQYF.

This clonotype was counted only a few times. A junction boundary mismatches the germline segment, possibly from a read error. The chain is built from TRBV7-8 and TRBJ2-1, with TRBD2 identical over 11 bases. The CDR3 is made up of 13 amino acids. Germline V gene sequence: CDR1 SGHVS, CDR2 FQNEAQ. The CDR3 sequence is CASSISGRASTVF. The CDR3 DNA follows: TGTGCCAGCAGCATTAGCGGGAGGGCCTCCACAGTCTTC.

The table lists this clonotype with a few counts. No conserved phenylalanine or tryptophan is present at the end of the CDR3, so a read error is the likely explanation. V usage is TRBV5-1 and J usage is TRBJ2-5; D gene ambiguous. With 0 bases removed from V and 4 bases from J, the gap between germline ends came to 10 bases. The CDR3 loop spans 14 amino acids. Germline CDR1 reads SGHRS; CDR2 reads YFSETQ. The CDR3 coding sequence is TGCGCCAGCAGCTTGGTCGGCAGCCCAGAGACCCAGTACCTC. Translating gives CASSLVGSPETQYL.

The V call is TRBV20-1, the J call TRBJ2-3, with 12 positions matching TRBD2. Per germline, CDR1 DFQATT and CDR2 SNEGSKA (reference sequence). The V gene end was trimmed by 5 bases and the J gene end by 8 bases; junction bases not matched to a gene: 8. The CDR3 has 14 residues. As DNA, the CDR3 is TGCAGTGCTGGTACTAGCGGGAGGTTGGGTACGCAGTATTTT. Translating gives CSAGTSGRLGTQYF.

V and J are TRBV5-1 and TRBJ1-2; D is uncertain. The CDR3 is made up of 14 amino acids. CDR1 is SGHRS, CDR2 YFSETQ, per germline. The ends were cut back, 1 base at V and 8 bases at J, with 15 bases in the middle. The CDR3 DNA follows: TGCGCCAGCAGCTTGCCCTCGAGCTCGGAGGGCTACACCTTC. Its protein is CASSLPSSSEGYTF.

This clonotype was seen a few times. This may come from a read error, since a much larger clone is one base off. V and J are TRBV24-1 and TRBJ2-3; TRBD1 matches 7 bases. This CDR3 spans 13 amino acids. CDR1 is KGHDR, CDR2 SFDVKD, per germline. In DNA form, the CDR3 reads TGTGTCACCCTGGACAGGAGCACAGATACGCAGTATTTT. Protein sequence: CVTLDRSTDTQYF.

A few counts support this clonotype. CDR3 residues: CASSLTRNTGELFF. CDR3 in DNA: TGTGCCAGCAGCCTGACTAGGAACACCGGGGAGCTGTTTTTT. This sequence joins TRBV11-2 and TRBJ2-2, with a possible D match to TRBD2 (6 bases). This CDR3 contains 14 residues. Between the trimmed V and J ends, which lost 5 bases and 1 base, there was a span of 8 bases. Germline CDR1 and CDR2: SGHAT and FQNNGV.

This rearrangement joins TRBV29-1 to TRBJ2-1; TRBD2 is a possible D gene (6 bases). V was shortened by 3 bases and J by 0 bases, with 12 bases between the two germline ends. The CDR3 sequence is 15 residues long. Germline CDR1 SQVTM, CDR2 ANQGSEA. DNA of the CDR3: TGCAGCGTTGACGGGACTTCAAGCTCCTACAATGAGCAGTTCTTC. Amino acids: CSVDGTSSSYNEQFF.

The V and J genes are TRBV2 and TRBJ1-3; 9 nucleotides line up with TRBD1. Germline-derived CDR1 and CDR2 are SNHLY and FYNNEI. The V and J ends lost 5 bases and 3 bases, in that order; junction bases with no gene match: 8. The CDR3 runs 16 residues. The CDR3: CASSPTGQGNGNTIYF. The DNA of the CDR3 is TGTGCCAGCAGTCCCACGGGACAGGGTAATGGAAACACCATATATTTT.

This clonotype was seen a handful of times. The chain recombines TRBV4-1 with TRBJ1-5, with TRBD1 as a possible D gene (5 bases). V lost 3 bases and J lost 5, with 14 bases in between. The CDR3 runs to 15 residues. The germline gives CDR1 MGHRA, CDR2 YSYEKL. CDR3 nucleotide sequence: TGCGCCAGCAGCCATGGCACAGGTAGGGATCAGCCCCAGCATTTT. Amino acid sequence: CASSHGTGRDQPQHF.

V and J are TRBV20-1 and TRBJ2-1; TRBD2 matches at 8 bases. Germline trimming cut 5 bases from V and 3 bases from J; bases unmatched to any gene: 3. The CDR3 length is 13 residues. Germline V gene lookup returns CDR1 DFQATT and CDR2 SNEGSKA (reference sequence). CDR3: CSALTSGYNEQFF. In nucleotides, the CDR3 is TGCAGTGCTCTAACTAGCGGCTACAATGAGCAGTTCTTC.

This clonotype showed up just a few times. One end of the junction varies from germline; a read error may be responsible. V usage is TRBV28 and J usage is TRBJ1-2; TRBD1 matches 8 bases. The germline CDR1 and CDR2 sequences are MDHEN and SYDVKM. The CDR3 runs 12 residues. CDR3 sequence reads: CASQGANYGCTF. DNA of the CDR3: TGTGCCAGCCAGGGGGCGAACTATGGCTGCACCTTC.

CDR3 sequence reads: CASSLSTGDIETQYF. The CDR3 DNA is TGTGCCAGCAGCTTATCAACAGGGGATATAGAGACCCAGTACTTC. This rearrangement joins TRBV7-9 to TRBJ2-7, with 7 bases fitting TRBD1. Matching the DNA end better, TRBJ2-5 makes the J call doubtful. The CDR3 has 15 residues. The germline CDR1 and CDR2 sequences are SEHNR and FQNEAQ (reference sequence).

This clonotype has only a few counts. The V call is TRBV4-3, the J call TRBJ1-1; TRBD1 agrees at 7 bases. Germline CDR1 and CDR2: LGHNA and YSLEER. The length of the CDR3 is 14 residues. J lost 5 bases, V lost 1 base, and 4 bases had no gene match. The CDR3 sequence: CASSQGQGITEAFF. For the CDR3, the DNA is TGCGCCAGCAGCCAAGGACAGGGTATAACTGAAGCTTTCTTT.

V is TRBV5-1 and J is TRBJ2-5, with TRBD1 identical over 10 bases. The DNA end is more similar to TRBJ2-1, so the J call may be wrong. Per germline, CDR1 SGHRS and CDR2 YFSETQ. The CDR3 length is 16 residues. The CDR3 coding sequence is TGCGCCAGCAGCTTGGAGCTACGGGGACAGGGGACGGAGCAGTTCTTC. Translation gives CASSLELRGQGTEQFF.